This TCR beta chain was sequenced in a study of cytomegalovirus exposure and HLA in healthy donors. V shed 8 bases and J 0 bases; nucleotides not matched to a gene: 15. Germline CDR1 SNHLY, CDR2 FYNNEI. The CDR3 runs 18 residues. Study results and caveats: A later analysis found most CMV-associated TCR beta chains apparently HLA-restricted. Equally common other TCR beta chains were less clonally expanded than HLA-associated ones, a later analysis found. The availability of immune exposure information extended only to CMV serostatus. For most TCR beta V segments, an earlier analysis put the productive rate at about 87% or about 30% of the time.

PCR amplification relied on 60 Vbeta primers (plus 13 Jbeta primers). Sequencing used immunoSEQ multiplex PCR; TCRdb keeps in-frame clones, though not all of them. The sample contains approximately 51,000 clones, 72% of which appear only once. On this clone itself: Its antigen is not known.

The rearrangement joins TRBV2 to TRBJ2-3, with TRBD2 matching 9 bases. This clonotype originated in a man aged 30 to 45 in good health and CMV-seronegative. Sequenced sample: PBMCs. In nucleotides, the CDR3 is TGTGCCAGCCGGGTTAGAGTGAGCGGGAGGATTAGCACAGATACGCAGTATTTT. Translation: CASRVRVSGRISTDTQYF.